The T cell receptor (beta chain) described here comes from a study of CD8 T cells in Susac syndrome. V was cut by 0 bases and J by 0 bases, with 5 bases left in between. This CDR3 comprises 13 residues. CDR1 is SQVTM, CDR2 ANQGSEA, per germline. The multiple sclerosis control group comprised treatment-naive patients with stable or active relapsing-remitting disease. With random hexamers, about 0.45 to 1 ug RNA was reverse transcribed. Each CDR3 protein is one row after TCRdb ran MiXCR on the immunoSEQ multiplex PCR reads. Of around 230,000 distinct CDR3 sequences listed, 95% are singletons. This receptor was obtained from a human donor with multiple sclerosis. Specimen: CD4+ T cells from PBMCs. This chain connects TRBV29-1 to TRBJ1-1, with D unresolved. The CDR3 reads CSVEDRLNTEAFF. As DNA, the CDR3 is TGCAGCGTTGAAGACAGATTGAACACTGAAGCTTTCTTT.